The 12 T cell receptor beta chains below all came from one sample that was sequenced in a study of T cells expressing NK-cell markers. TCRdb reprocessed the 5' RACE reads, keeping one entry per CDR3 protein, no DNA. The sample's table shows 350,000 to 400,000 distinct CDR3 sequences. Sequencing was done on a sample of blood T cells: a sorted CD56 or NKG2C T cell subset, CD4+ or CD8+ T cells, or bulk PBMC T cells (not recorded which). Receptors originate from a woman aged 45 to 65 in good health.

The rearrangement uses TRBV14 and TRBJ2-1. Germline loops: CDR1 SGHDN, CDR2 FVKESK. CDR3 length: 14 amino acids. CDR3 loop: CASSQGLSHNEQFF.

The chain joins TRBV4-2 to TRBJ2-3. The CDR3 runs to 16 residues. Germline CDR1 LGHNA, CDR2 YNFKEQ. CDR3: CASSQEAGSSTDTQYF.

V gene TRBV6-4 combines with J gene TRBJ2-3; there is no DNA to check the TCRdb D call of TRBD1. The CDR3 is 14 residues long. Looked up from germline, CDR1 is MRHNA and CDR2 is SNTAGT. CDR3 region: CASSQTGGTDTQYF.

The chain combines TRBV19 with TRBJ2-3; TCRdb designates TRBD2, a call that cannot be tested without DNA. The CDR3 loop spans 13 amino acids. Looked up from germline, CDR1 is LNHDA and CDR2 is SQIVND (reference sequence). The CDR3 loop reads CASQALITDTQYF. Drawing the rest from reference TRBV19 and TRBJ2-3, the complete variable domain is DGGITQSPKYLFRKEGQNVTLSCEQNLNHDAMYWYRQDPGQGLRLIYYSQIVNDFQKGDIAEGYSVSREKKESFPLTVTSAQKNPTAFYLCASQALITDTQYFGPGTRLTVL.

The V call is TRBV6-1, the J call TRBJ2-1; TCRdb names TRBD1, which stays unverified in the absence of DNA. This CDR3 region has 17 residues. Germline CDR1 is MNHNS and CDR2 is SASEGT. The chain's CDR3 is CASRTPGLGKGDNEQFF.

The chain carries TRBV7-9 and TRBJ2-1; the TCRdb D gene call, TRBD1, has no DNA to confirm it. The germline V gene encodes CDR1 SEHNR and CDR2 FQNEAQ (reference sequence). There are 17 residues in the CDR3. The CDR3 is CASSSTPGQGAINEQFF.

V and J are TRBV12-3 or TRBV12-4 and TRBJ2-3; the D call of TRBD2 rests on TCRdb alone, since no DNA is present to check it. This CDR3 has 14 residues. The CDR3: CASTAEGGPDTQYF.

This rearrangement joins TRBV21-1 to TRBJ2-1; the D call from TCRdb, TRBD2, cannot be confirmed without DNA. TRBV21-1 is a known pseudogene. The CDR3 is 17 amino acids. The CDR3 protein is CASSKEGHHPTYNEQFF.

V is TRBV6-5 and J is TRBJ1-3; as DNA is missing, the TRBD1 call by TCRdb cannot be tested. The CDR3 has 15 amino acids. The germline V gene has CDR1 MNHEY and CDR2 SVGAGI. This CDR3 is CASSGTGIPGNTIYF.

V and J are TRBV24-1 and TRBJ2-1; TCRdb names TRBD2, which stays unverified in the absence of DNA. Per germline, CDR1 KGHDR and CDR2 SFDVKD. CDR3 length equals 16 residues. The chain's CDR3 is CATSDSKRESRSEQFF.

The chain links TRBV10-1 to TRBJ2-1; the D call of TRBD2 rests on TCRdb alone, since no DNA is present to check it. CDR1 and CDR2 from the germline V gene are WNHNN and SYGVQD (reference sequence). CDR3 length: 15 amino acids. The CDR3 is CASSEAGGLVNEQFF.

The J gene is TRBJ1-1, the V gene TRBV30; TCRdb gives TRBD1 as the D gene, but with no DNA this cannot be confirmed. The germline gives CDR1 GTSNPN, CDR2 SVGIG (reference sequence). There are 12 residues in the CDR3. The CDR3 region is CARGHSPTEAFF.